The clone carrying this T cell receptor beta chain was observed once. Priming of first-strand cDNA relied on TRAV- and TRBV-specific primers (covering alpha and beta chains). An approximately 19-cycle PCR with a constant-region primer and V-primer adapter amplified TCRs. TCRdb redid the calling of the reads with MiXCR, one entry per CDR3 protein. The sample yields 14,000 to 15,000 distinct CDR3 sequences, roughly 52% seen once. This entry belongs to a study of low-dose radiotherapy and immunotherapy resistance in tumors. Study details: At a dose of 200 mg/m2, intravenous cyclophosphamide was given every two weeks, one day before radiation and immunotherapy. Daily, from cycle 1 day 1 and for four cycles, patients took oral aspirin 300 mg.

The TCR sequence derives from a human donor with advanced metastatic prostate, ovarian, gallbladder or colorectal cancer (not recorded which). This table probably holds off-target reads from a library built for another chain.

The CDR3 nucleotides read TGTGCCAGCAGTCTGACAGGGGTTTCCTCACCCCTCCACTTT. This codes for CASSLTGVSSPLHF. The J gene is TRBJ1-6, the V gene TRBV6-1, with TRBD1 matching over 8 bases. The length of the CDR3 is 14 residues. Germline V CDR1 and CDR2: MNHNS, SASEGT. Losses at the gene ends were 5 bases for V and 10 bases for J; bases not matched to a gene: 7.